This T cell receptor (beta chain) comes out of a study of beta chain features in type 1 diabetes. Since all of the isolated RNA was reverse transcribed, expressed TCRB transcripts were what got sequenced. Clones were sequenced by immunoSEQ multiplex PCR, and TCRdb holds only the in-frame ones, with some missing. Of 250,000 to 350,000 clones listed, 12% to 15% are singletons. This clone has more than one count but fewer than ten. The antigen remains unidentified. CD45RO/CCR7/CD25/CD127/CD95/CD27 separated CD4+ naive, central memory, regulatory and stem cell-like memory cells by sorting. Sorted populations all exceeded 95% purity. Findings and limits, study-wide: Researchers cautioned that cDNA sequencing could over-represent cells with high TCR expression. Researchers report that Type 1 diabetes patients had moderately but significantly shorter TCRB CDR3s across all four CD4+ subsets.

The CDR3 covers 15 residues. With V trimmed by 4 bases and J by 10 bases, 9 bases remained unmatched. Germline values: CDR1 LNHDA, CDR2 SQIVND (reference sequence). This TCR was recovered from a man aged 25-40 years in good health. The sample taken for sequencing was central memory CD4+ T cells from blood. The chain uses TRBV19 and TRBJ2-1; TRBD2 matches at 11 bases. CDR3 region: CASSKFSGGAGEQFF. Here the CDR3 DNA reads TGTGCCAGTAGTAAGTTTAGCGGGGGGGCTGGAGAGCAGTTCTTC. Based on the CDR3 plus reference TRBV19 and TRBJ2-1, the full variable domain is DGGITQSPKYLFRKEGQNVTLSCEQNLNHDAMYWYRQDPGQGLRLIYYSQIVNDFQKGDIAEGYSVSREKKESFPLTVTSAQKNPTAFYLCASSKFSGGAGEQFFGPGTRLTVL.